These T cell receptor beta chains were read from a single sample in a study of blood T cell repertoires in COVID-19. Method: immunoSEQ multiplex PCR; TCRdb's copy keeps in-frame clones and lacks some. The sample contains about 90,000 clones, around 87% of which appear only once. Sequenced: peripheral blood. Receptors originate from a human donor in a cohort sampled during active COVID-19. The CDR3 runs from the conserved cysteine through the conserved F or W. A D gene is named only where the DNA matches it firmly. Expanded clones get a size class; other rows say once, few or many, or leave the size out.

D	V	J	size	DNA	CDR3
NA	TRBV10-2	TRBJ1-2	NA	TGCGCCAGCATGCGGGACTCCTATGGCTACACCTTC	CASMRDSYGYTF
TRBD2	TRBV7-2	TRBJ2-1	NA	TGTGCCAGCAGCTGGGGACTAGCGGGGGGGGATGAGCAGTTCTTC	CASSWGLAGGDEQFF
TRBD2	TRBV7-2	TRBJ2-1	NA	TGTGCCAGCAGCCCGGGACTAGCGGGGGGGGGTGAGCAGTTCTTC	CASSPGLAGGGEQFF
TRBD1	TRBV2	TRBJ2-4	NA	TGTGCCACATTCGGGGACAGGGATGACAAAAACATTCAGTACTTC	CATFGDRDDKNIQYF
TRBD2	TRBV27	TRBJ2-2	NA	TGTGCCAGCACCATCAGGGCTAGCGGGGTTTACACCGGGGAGCTGTTTTTT	CASTIRASGVYTGELFF
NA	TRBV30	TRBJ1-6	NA	TGTGCCTGGAGTGTACAGAGTGAATCACCCCTCCACTTT	CAWSVQSESPLHF
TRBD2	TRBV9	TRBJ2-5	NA	TGTGCCAGCAGCGCCGGACTAGCGGGGGGGTTGTACCAAGAGACCCAGTACTTC	CASSAGLAGGLYQETQYF
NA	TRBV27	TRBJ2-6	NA	TGTGCCAGCAACAGGCGCTCTGGGGCCAACGTCCTGACTTTC	CASNRRSGANVLTF
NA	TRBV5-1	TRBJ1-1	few	TGCGCCAGCAGCTTGGACCGTCTAAACACTGAAGCTTTCTTT	CASSLDRLNTEAFF
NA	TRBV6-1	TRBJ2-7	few	TGTGCCAGCAGTGAATGGGCAGGGGGGTACTACGAGCAGTACTTC	CASSEWAGGYYEQYF
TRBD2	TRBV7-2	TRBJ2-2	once	TGTGCCAGCAGCCCGGCGGGGGGGAACGGGGAGCTGTTTTTT	CASSPAGGNGELFF
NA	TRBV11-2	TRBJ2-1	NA	TGTGCCAGCAGCTTACGCTCTAGCCAGGGGTACAATGAGCAGTTCTTC	CASSLRSSQGYNEQFF
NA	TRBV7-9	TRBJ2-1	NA	TGTGCCAGCAGCTTTATAAAGCCTCCCTACAATGAGCAGTTCTTC	CASSFIKPPYNEQFF
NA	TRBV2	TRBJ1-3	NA	TGTGCCAGCAGTGAACAGGGGTCTGGAAACACCATATATTTT	CASSEQGSGNTIYF
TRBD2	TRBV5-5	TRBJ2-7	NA	TGTGCCAGCAGCACTAGCGGTTCCTACGAGCAGTACTTC	CASSTSGSYEQYF
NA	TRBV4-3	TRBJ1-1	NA	TGCGCCAGCAGCCAAGAATTTCAGGGGAGGAACACTGAAGCTTTCTTT	CASSQEFQGRNTEAFF
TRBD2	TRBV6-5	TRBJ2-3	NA	TGTGCCAGCAGTTATAGCGGGGAAGCGGCCAGTACGCAGTATTTT	CASSYSGEAASTQYF
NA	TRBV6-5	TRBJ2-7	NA	TGTGCCAGCACCCCAGGACAGATCCCCTACGAGCAGTACTTC	CASTPGQIPYEQYF
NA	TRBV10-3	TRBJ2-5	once	TGTGCCATCAGCCTCGACTTGCAAGAGACCCAGTACTTC	CAISLDLQETQYF
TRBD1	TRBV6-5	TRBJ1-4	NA	TGTGCCAGCCGGACAGGGGCGTATGATGAAAAACTGTTTTTT	CASRTGAYDEKLFF
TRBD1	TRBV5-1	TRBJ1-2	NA	TGCGCCAGCAGCGGAGGGACAGGTTCGACCTATGGCTACACCTTC	CASSGGTGSTYGYTF
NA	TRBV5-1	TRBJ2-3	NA	TGCGCCAGCAGTCTCGCGGATACGCAGTATTTT	CASSLADTQYF
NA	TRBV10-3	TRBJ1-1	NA	TGTGCCATCAGTGATCCCTCAGGGGCGAACACTGAAGCTTTCTTT	CAISDPSGANTEAFF
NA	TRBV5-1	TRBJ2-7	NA	TGCGCCAGCAGCGGGGCCAGGGCGCGATCCTACGAGCAGTACTTC	CASSGARARSYEQYF
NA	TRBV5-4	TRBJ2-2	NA	TGTGCCAGCACCGGACAGACCGGGGAGCTGTTTTTT	CASTGQTGELFF
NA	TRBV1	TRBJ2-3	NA	TGCACCAGCAGCCAAGATACCCCGCAGACTAGCGGTAGCACAGATACGCAGTATTTT	CTSSQDTPQTSGSTDTQYF
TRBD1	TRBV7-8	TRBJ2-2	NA	TGTGCCAGCAGCCCGGACAGGGGTCGAACCGGGGAGCTGTTTTTT	CASSPDRGRTGELFF
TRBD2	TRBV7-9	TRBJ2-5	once	TGTGCCAGCAGCCCCGGCGGAGCGGGGGGACGAGGTTTAGACACCCAGTACTTC	CASSPGGAGGRGLDTQYF
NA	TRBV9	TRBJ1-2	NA	TGTGCCAGCAGCGTAACAGGGACCCTTGGCTACACCTTC	CASSVTGTLGYTF
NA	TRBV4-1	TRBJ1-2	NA	TGCGCCAGCAGCCAAGATCCCACAAGACTCTATGGCTACACCTTC	CASSQDPTRLYGYTF
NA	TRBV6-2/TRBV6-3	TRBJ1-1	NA	TGTGCCAGCAGCCTCGGGACAGAAGCTTTCTTT	CASSLGTEAFF
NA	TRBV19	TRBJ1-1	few	TGTGCCAGTACGGGTGCGGGGCGTTTGGTTGAAGCTTTCTTT	CASTGAGRLVEAFF
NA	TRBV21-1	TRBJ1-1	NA	TGTGCCAGCAGCATGAGCACGGACAAGATAACTTTCTTT	CASSMSTDKITFF
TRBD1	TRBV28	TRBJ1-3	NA	TGTGCCAGCAGCCGACAGGGAACTGGAAACACCATATATTTT	CASSRQGTGNTIYF
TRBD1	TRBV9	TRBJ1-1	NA	TGTGCCAGCAGCCTACAGGGGGGGAACACTGAAGCTTTCTTT	CASSLQGGNTEAFF
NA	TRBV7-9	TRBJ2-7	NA	TGTGCCAGCAGCTTATTAGTCCACGAGCAGTACTTC	CASSLLVHEQYF
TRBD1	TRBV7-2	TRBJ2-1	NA	TGTGCCAGCAGCTTAGTTTTAGGACAGGTCGATGAGCAGTTCTTC	CASSLVLGQVDEQFF
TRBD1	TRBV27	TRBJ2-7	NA	TGTGCCAGCAGTTTGTTCTCGGGACAGTCCTACGAGCAGTACTTC	CASSLFSGQSYEQYF
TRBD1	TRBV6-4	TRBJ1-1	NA	TGTGCCAGCAGTGAGTACGGAACAGGGGCCAGGGGTGGCACTGAAGCTTTCTTT	CASSEYGTGARGGTEAFF
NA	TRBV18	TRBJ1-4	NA	TGTGCCAGCTCATTTGGGCGGGAAGAAAAACTGTTTTTT	CASSFGREEKLFF